This passage covers 7 T cell receptor beta chains from one sample sequenced in a study of shared clonotypes between healthy human individuals. The repertoire was sequenced with immunoSEQ multiplex PCR; TCRdb's copy has only in-frame clones and lacks some. This sample carries roughly 1,500,000 clones, about 98.5% of them seen once, and the ten largest clones take around 0.33%. What was sequenced was naive CD4+ T cells sorted from blood. The subset is: CD45RA+ positively selected. These receptors all stem from a young man in good health.

The chain combines TRBV15 with TRBJ2-7; TRBD2 might be the D (5 bases). The length of the CDR3 is 12 residues. Germline V gene lookup returns CDR1 LNHNV and CDR2 YYDKDF (reference sequence). V was clipped by 0 bases and J by 8 bases, with 8 bases between them. The CDR3 DNA reads as TGTGCCACCAGCAGAGAGGACTGGCAGCAGTACTTC. This codes for CATSREDWQQYF.

This clone appeared a few times. The V call is TRBV7-3, the J call TRBJ2-2; D uncertain. The CDR3 length is 13 residues. V was pared by 1 base and J by 6 bases, with 6 bases between. Germline V gene lookup returns CDR1 SGHTA and CDR2 FQGTGA. Here the CDR3 reads CASSLILSGELFF. CDR3 sequence (DNA): TGTGCCAGCAGCTTAATATTGTCCGGGGAGCTGTTTTTT.

This rearrangement joins TRBV4-3 to TRBJ2-7, with a weak D call TRBD2 (5 bases). The length of the CDR3 is 13 residues. V lost 2 bases and J 4 bases, leaving 9 bases between the germline ends. Germline CDR1 is LGHNA and CDR2 is YSLEER. Here the CDR3 reads CASSQYRTYEQYF. The CDR3 bases are TGCGCCAGCAGCCAATATCGGACTTACGAGCAGTACTTC.

The chain couples TRBV11-1 to TRBJ2-7; 7 bases line up with TRBD1. The ends lost 2 bases at V and 2 bases at J; junction bases unmatched: 3. Germline V gene data show CDR1 as SGHAT and CDR2 as FQDESV (reference sequence). The CDR3 totals 14 residues. In nucleotides, the CDR3 is TGTGCCAGCAGCTTAATAGGGACAGCCTACGAGCAGTACTTC. Translating gives CASSLIGTAYEQYF.

The chain links TRBV5-1 to TRBJ1-1; 9 bases fit TRBD1. Germline V gene lookup returns CDR1 SGHRS and CDR2 YFSETQ. The CDR3 totals 15 residues. V gave up 2 bases and J gave up 4 bases; unmatched junction bases: 6. CDR3 coding DNA: TGCGCCAGCAGCTTCGGATTACAGGGGGCCACTGAAGCTTTCTTT. This translates into CASSFGLQGATEAFF.

The chain carries TRBV11-2 and TRBJ2-7, with 11 bases identical to TRBD2. Germline lookup yields CDR1 SGHAT and CDR2 FQNNGV. V shed 4 bases and J 5 bases; nucleotides not matched to a gene: 7. This CDR3 comprises 15 residues. CDR3 nucleotides: TGTGCCAGCAGCTCCAGACTAGCGGGAATGCACGAGCAGTACTTC. Translation: CASSSRLAGMHEQYF.

V usage is TRBV6-1 and J usage is TRBJ2-7; TRBD1 aligns across 9 bases. With 1 base clipped from V and 2 bases from J, the junction kept 0 bases outside the gene matches. The germline V gene has CDR1 MNHNS and CDR2 SASEGT. This CDR3 contains 14 residues. In nucleotides, the CDR3 is TGTGCCAGCAGTGAAGGGACAGGGGCCTACGAGCAGTACTTC. This gives the protein CASSEGTGAYEQYF.